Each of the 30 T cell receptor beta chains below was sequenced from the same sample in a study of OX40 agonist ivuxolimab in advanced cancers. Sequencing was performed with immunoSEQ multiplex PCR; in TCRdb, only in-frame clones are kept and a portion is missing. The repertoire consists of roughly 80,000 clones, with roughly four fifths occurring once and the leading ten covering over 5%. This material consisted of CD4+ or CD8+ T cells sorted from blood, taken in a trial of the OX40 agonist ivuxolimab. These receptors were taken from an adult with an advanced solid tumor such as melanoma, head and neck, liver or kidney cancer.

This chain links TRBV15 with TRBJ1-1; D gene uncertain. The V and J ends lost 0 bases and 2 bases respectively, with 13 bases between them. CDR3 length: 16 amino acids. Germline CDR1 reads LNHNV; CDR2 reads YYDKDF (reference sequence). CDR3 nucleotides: TGTGCCACCAGCAGAGATGCCGGGGTTGGTAACACTGAAGCTTTCTTT. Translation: CATSRDAGVGNTEAFF. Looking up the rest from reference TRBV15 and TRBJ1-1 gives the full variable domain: DAMVIQNPRYQVTQFGKPVTLSCSQTLNHNVMYWYQQKSSQAPKLLFHYYDKDFNNEADTPDNFQSRRPNTSFCFLDIRSPGLGDTAMYLCATSRDAGVGNTEAFFGQGTRLTVV.

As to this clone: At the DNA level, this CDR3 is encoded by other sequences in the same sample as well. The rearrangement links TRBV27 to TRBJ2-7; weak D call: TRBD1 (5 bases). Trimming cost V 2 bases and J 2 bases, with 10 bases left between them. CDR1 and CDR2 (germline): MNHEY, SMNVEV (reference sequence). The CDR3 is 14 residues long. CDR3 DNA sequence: TGTGCCAGCAGTTTACAGGGCCCCCCCTACGAGCAGTACTTC. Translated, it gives CASSLQGPPYEQYF.

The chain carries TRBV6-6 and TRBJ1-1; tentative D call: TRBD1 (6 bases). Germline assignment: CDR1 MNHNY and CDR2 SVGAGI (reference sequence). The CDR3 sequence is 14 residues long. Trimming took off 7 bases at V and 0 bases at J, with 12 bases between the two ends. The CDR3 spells CASKAPGVNTEAFF. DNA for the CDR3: TGTGCCAGCAAGGCGCCAGGGGTGAACACTGAAGCTTTCTTT.

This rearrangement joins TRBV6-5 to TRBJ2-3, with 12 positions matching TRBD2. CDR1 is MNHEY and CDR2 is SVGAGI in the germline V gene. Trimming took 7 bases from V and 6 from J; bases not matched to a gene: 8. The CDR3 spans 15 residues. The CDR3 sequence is CASTTTSGSRDTQYF. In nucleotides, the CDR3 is TGTGCCAGCACCACGACTAGCGGGAGTCGGGATACGCAGTATTTT.

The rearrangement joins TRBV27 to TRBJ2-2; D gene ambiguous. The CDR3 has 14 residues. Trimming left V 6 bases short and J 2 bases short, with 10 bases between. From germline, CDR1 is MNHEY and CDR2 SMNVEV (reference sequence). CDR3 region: CASSSVLNTGELFF. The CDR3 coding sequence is TGTGCCAGCAGCTCCGTGCTTAACACCGGGGAGCTGTTTTTT.

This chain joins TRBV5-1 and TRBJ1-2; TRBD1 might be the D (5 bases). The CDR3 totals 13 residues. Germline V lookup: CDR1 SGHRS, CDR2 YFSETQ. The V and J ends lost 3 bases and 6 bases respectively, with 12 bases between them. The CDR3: CASSWGDQDGYTF. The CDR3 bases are TGCGCCAGCAGCTGGGGGGACCAGGATGGCTACACCTTC. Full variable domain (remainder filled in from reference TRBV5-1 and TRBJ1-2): KAGVTQTPRYLIKTRGQQVTLSCSPISGHRSVSWYQQTPGQGLQFLFEYFSETQRNKGNFPGRFSGRQFSNSRSEMNVSTLELGDSALYLCASSWGDQDGYTFGSGTRLTVV.

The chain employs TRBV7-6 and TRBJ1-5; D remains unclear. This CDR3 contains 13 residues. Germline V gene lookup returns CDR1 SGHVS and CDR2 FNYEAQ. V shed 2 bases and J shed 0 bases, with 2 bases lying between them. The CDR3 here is CASSLRSNQPQHF. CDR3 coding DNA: TGTGCCAGCAGCTTACGTAGCAATCAGCCCCAGCATTTT.

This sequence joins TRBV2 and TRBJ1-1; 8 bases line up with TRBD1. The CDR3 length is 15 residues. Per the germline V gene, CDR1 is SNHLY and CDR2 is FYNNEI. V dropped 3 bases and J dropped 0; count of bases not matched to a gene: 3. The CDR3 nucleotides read TGTGCCAGCAGTGAGGGGACAGGCATGAACACTGAAGCTTTCTTT. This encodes CASSEGTGMNTEAFF.

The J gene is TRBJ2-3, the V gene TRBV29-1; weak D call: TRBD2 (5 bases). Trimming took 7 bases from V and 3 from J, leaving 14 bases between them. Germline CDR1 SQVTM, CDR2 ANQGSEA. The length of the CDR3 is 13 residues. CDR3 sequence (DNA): TGCAGCGCTGGAGTAGCGCGGACAGATACGCAGTATTTT. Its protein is CSAGVARTDTQYF.

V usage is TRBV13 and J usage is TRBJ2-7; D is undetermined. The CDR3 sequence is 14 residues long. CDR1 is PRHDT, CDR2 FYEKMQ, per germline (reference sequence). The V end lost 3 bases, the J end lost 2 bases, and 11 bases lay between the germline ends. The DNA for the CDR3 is TGTGCCAGCAGCTTCGAGGTTACTCCCTACGAGCAGTACTTC. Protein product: CASSFEVTPYEQYF.

The DNA for the CDR3 is TGCAGCGTCAACCGGGACTCAGGGGCGAACACTGAAGCTTTCTTT. It encodes CSVNRDSGANTEAFF. V usage is TRBV29-1 and J usage is TRBJ1-1; maybe TRBD1 (6 bases). The CDR3 loop spans 15 amino acids. V lost 6 bases, J lost 1 base, and 18 bases lay in between. Germline CDR1 SQVTM, CDR2 ANQGSEA.

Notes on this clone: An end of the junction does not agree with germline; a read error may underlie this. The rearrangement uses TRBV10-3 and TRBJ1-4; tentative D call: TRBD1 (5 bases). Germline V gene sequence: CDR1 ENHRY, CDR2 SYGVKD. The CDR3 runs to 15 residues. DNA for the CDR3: TGTGCCATCAGCGAGTCCGGGACCGATAATGAAAAACTGTTTTTT. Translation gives CAISESGTDNEKLFF.

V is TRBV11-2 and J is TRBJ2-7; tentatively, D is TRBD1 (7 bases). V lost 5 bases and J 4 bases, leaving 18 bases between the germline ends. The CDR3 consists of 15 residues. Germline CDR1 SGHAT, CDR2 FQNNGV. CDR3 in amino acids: CASSPGVGTAYEQYV. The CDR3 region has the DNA TGTGCCAGCAGCCCGGGGGTAGGGACAGCTTACGAGCAGTACGTC.

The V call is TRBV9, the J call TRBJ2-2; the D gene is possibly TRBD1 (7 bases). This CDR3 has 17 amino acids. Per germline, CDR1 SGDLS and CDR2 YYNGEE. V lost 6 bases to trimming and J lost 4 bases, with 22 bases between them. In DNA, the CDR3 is TGTGCCAGCATCCCATACGGAGGGACAGAAAGCACCGGGGAGCTGTTTTTT. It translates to CASIPYGGTESTGELFF.

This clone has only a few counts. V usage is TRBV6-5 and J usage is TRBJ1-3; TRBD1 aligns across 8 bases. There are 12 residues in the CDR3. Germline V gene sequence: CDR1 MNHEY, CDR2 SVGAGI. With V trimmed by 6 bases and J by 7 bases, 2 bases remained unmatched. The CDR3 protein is CASSGQGNTIYF. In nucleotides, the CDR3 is TGTGCCAGCAGCGGACAGGGTAACACCATATATTTT.

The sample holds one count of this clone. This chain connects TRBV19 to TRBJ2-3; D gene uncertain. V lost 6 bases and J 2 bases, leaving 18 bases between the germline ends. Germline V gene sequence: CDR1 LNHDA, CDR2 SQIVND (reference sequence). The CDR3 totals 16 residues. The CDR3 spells CASSLGPADFTDTQYF. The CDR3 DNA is TGTGCCAGTAGCTTAGGACCAGCAGACTTCACAGATACGCAGTATTTT.

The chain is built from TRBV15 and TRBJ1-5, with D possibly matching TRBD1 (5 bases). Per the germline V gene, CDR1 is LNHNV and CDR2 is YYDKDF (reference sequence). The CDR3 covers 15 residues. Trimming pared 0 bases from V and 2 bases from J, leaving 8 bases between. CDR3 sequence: CATSRDKGGNQPQHF. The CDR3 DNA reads TGTGCCACCAGCAGAGATAAAGGGGGCAATCAGCCCCAGCATTTT.

This CDR3 is CASSQGLAGVHEQYF. In DNA, the CDR3 is TGCGCCAGCAGCCAAGGTTTAGCGGGAGTTCACGAGCAGTACTTC. V usage is TRBV4-3 and J usage is TRBJ2-7, with 9 bases lining up with TRBD2. With 1 base clipped from V and 5 bases from J, the junction kept 6 bases outside the gene matches. Germline V gives CDR1 LGHNA, CDR2 YSLEER. This CDR3 spans 15 amino acids.

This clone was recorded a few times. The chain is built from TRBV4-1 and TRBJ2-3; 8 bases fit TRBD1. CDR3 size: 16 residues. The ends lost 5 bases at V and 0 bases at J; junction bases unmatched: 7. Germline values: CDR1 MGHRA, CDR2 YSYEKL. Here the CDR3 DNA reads TGCGCCAGCAGCGATAGGGACAGGCTAAGCACAGATACGCAGTATTTT. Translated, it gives CASSDRDRLSTDTQYF.

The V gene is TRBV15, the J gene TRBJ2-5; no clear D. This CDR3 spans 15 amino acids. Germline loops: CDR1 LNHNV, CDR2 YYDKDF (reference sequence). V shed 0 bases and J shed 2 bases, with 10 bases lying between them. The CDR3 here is CATSRDRRQQETQYF. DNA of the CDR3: TGTGCCACCAGCAGAGATCGGCGGCAGCAAGAGACCCAGTACTTC.

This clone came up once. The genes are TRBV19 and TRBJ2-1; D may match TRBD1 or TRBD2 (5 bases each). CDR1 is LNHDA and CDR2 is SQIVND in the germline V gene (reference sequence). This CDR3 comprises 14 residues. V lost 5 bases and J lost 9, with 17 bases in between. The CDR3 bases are TGTGCCAGTAGTTCCAGGGAGACCACTAGTGAGCAGTTCTTC. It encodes CASSSRETTSEQFF. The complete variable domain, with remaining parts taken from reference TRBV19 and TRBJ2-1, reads DGGITQSPKYLFRKEGQNVTLSCEQNLNHDAMYWYRQDPGQGLRLIYYSQIVNDFQKGDIAEGYSVSREKKESFPLTVTSAQKNPTAFYLCASSSRETTSEQFFGPGTRLTVL.

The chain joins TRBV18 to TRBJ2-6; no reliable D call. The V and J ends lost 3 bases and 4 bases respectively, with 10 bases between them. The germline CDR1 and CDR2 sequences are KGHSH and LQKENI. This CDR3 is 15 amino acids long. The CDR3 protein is CASSPDISGANVLTF. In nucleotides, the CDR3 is TGTGCCAGCTCACCCGACATTTCCGGGGCCAACGTCCTGACTTTC. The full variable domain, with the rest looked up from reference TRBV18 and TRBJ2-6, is NAGVMQNPRHLVRRRGQEARLRCSPMKGHSHVYWYRQLPEEGLKFMVYLQKENIIDESGMPKERFSAEFPKEGPSILRIQQVVRGDSAAYFCASSPDISGANVLTFGAGSRLTVL.

Here the CDR3 reads CASSGGGPDTQYF. The CDR3 bases are TGCGCCAGCAGCGGCGGGGGGCCAGATACGCAGTATTTT. The rearrangement uses TRBV10-2 and TRBJ2-3, with TRBD2 matching 8 bases. This CDR3 spans 13 amino acids. Germline V gene lookup returns CDR1 WSHSY and CDR2 SAAADI. V lost 6 bases and J lost 4; bases outside the gene matches: 3.

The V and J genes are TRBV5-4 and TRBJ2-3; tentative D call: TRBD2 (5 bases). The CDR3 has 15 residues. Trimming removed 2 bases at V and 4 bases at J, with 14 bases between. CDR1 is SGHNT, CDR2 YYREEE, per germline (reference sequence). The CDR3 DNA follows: TGTGCCAGCAGCTTTGAAGGGAGTAGCGCAGATACGCAGTATTTT. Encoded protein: CASSFEGSSADTQYF.

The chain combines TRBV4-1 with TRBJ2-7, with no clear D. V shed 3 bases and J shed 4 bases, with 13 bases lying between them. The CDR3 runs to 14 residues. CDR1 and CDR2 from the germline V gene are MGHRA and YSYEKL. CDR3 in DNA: TGCGCCAGCAGCCAGAGTATCGGAGAATACGAGCAGTACGTC. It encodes CASSQSIGEYEQYV.

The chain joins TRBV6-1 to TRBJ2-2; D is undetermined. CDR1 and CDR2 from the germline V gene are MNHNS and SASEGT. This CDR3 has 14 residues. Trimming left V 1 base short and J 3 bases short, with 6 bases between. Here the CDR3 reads CASSEVGYTGELFF. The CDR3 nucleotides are TGTGCCAGCAGTGAAGTTGGGTACACCGGGGAGCTGTTTTTT.

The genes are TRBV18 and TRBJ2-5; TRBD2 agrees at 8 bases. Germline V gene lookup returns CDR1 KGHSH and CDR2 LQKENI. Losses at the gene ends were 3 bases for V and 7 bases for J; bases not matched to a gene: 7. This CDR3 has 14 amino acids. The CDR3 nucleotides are TGTGCCAGCTCACCTCCCGGGACTAGTGGGACCCAGTACTTC. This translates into CASSPPGTSGTQYF.

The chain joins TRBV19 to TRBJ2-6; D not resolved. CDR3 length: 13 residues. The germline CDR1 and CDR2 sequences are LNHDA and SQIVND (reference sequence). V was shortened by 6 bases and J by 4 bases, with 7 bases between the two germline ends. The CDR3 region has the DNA TGTGCCAGTAGCCAACAGGGGGCCAACGTCCTGACTTTC. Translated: CASSQQGANVLTF.

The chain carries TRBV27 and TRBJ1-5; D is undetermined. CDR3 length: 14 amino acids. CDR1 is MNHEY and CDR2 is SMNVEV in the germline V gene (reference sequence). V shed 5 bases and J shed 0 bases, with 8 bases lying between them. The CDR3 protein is CASSPFSSNQPQHF. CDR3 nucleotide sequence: TGTGCCAGCAGTCCGTTCAGTAGCAATCAGCCCCAGCATTTT.

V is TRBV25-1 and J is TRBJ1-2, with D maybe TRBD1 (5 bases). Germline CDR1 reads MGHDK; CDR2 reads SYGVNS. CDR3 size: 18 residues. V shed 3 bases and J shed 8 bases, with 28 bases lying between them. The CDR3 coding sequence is TGTGCCAGCAGTGACGGATCTTGGATCGGGGGTTTAAAAGACGGCTACACCTTC. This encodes CASSDGSWIGGLKDGYTF.